This T cell receptor beta chain was identified during a study of CD8 T cells in Susac syndrome. Overall study: The Susac syndrome patients that were sequenced included more than 5 with active disease and under 10 in remission.

The germline gives CDR1 DFQATT, CDR2 SNEGSKA (reference sequence). The CDR3 spans 11 residues. The V end was cut by 6 bases, the J end by 5 bases, with 11 bases between. An input of roughly 0.45 to 1 ug of RNA was subjected to reverse transcription using random hexamers. TCRdb analysed the immunoSEQ multiplex PCR reads with MiXCR anew, one entry per CDR3 protein. The data show 200,000 or so distinct CDR3 sequences, roughly 94% seen once. The chain joins TRBV20-1 to TRBJ2-7; D is unresolved. The sample comprised CD8+ T cells from PBMCs. The TCR was taken from a human donor with Susac syndrome. The CDR3 sequence is CSAFQVDEQYF. The CDR3 DNA sequence: TGCAGTGCGTTTCAAGTGGACGAGCAGTACTTC.